This TCR beta chain was observed in a study of blood T cell repertoires in COVID-19. Study-level background: The origin of the acute and convalescent COVID-19 samples was the United States, Italy and Spain. In each case, the material was cDNA or gDNA derived from T cells, B-cell-depleted T cells, or PBMCs.

Germline V gene data show CDR1 as LNHDA and CDR2 as SQIVND (reference sequence). Trimming left V 3 bases short and J 9 bases short, with 16 bases between. The CDR3 is 14 residues long. How the authors handled the data: From reference gene primer amplification, estimates of nucleated cell counts were derived. TCRdb's copy holds only in-frame clones and misses some; the assay was immunoSEQ multiplex PCR. V and J calls and clone size follow that table, whereas D and trimming were derived from the DNA. Among some 150,000 clones listed, approximately 83% were seen once. The chain joins TRBV19 to TRBJ2-3; D unclear. The receptor comes from a woman aged 55-70 years with acute or convalescent COVID-19. The material sequenced was peripheral blood. Here the CDR3 reads CASSIHKVPETQYF. As DNA, the CDR3 is TGTGCCAGTAGTATCCACAAGGTACCGGAGACGCAGTATTTT.